This T cell receptor beta chain is drawn from a study of shared clonotypes between healthy human individuals. General study points: Sequencing depth was a factor that was expected to affect clonotype sharing among donors.

The study drew its donors from healthy HIV-negative adults without recent acute infections or vaccinations. This clone showed up many times. Its antigen is currently unknown. Deep-level assay runs were performed. Using around 200 ng DNA, roughly 33,000 T cell genomes, the sorted-subset replicate PCRs were run. Clones were read by immunoSEQ multiplex PCR, and TCRdb kept only the in-frame ones, dropping some. The sample has around 990,000 clones; approximately 80% are singletons. The germline V and J ends were trimmed by 5 bases and 0 bases, with 5 bases remaining between them. The CDR3 has 12 residues. CDR1 is ENHRY and CDR2 is SYGVKD in the germline V gene.

The sequence came from a man younger than 35 in good health. Some clones in this sample may be carry-over from other donors' samples. Sequencing used memory CD4+ T cells from PBMCs. Regarding subset: CD45RA-negative fraction. The chain links TRBV10-3 to TRBJ2-7; D gene uncertain. CDR3 bases: TGTGCCATCAGTCACAGCTCCTACGAGCAGTACTTC. This codes for CAISHSSYEQYF.